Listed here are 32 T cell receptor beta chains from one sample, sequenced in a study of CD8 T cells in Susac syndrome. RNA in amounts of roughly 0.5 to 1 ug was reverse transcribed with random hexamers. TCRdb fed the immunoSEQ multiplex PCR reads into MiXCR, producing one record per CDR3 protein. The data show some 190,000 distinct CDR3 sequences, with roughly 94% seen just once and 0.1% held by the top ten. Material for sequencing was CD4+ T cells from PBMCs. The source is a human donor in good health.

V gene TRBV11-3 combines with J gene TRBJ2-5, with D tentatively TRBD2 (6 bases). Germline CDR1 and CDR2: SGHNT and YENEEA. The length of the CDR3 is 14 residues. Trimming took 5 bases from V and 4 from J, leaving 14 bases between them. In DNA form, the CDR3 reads TGTGCCAGCAGCCCGCGGGACTCGGCAGAGACCCAGTACTTC. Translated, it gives CASSPRDSAETQYF.

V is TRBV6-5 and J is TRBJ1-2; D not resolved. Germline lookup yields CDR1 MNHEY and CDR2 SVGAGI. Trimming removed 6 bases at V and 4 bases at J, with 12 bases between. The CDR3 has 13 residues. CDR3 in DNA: TGTGCCAGCAGCCGGGATCTGACCTATGGCTACACCTTC. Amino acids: CASSRDLTYGYTF.

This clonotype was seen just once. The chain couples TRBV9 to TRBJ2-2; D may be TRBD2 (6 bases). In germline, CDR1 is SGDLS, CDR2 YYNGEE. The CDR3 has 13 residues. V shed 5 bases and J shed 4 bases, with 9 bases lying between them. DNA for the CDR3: TGTGCCAGCAGTCCCGGGGGCACCGGGGAGCTGTTTTTT. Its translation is CASSPGGTGELFF.

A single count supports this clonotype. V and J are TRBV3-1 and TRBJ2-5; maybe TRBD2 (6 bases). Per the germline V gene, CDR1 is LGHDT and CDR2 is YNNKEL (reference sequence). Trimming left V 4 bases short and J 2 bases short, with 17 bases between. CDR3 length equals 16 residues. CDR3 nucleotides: TGTGCCAGCAGCCGAAGAGGCGGGACGGGACAAGAGACCCAGTACTTC. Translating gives CASSRRGGTGQETQYF.

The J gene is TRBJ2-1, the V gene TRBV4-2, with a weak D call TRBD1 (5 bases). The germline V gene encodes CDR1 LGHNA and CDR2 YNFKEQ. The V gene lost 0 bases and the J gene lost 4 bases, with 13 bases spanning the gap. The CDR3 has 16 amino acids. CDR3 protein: CASSQDQGSNYNEQFF. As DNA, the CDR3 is TGTGCCAGCAGCCAAGATCAGGGCAGCAATTACAATGAGCAGTTCTTC.

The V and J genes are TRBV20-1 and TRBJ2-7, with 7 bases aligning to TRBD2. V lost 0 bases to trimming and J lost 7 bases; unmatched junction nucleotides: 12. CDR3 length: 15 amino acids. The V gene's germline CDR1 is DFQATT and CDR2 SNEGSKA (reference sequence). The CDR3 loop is CSARDNPAAGVEQYF. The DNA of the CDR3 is TGCAGTGCTAGAGACAACCCAGCGGCGGGGGTTGAGCAGTACTTC.

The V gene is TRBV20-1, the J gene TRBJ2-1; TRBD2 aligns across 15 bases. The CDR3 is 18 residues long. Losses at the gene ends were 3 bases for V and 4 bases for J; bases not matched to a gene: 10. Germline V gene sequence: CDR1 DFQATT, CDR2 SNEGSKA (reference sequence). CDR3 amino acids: CSARNPGLAGGRYNEQFF. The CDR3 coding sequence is TGCAGTGCTAGGAATCCGGGACTAGCGGGGGGACGGTACAATGAGCAGTTCTTC.

The CDR3, as DNA: TGTGCCAGCAGTCCCTCAGGACAAACCAAAAACATTCAGTACTTC. Its protein product is CASSPSGQTKNIQYF. The V call is TRBV12-3 or TRBV12-4, the J call TRBJ2-4, with D possibly matching TRBD1 (5 bases). V was shortened by 5 bases and J by 2 bases, with 13 bases between the two germline ends. This CDR3 comprises 15 residues.

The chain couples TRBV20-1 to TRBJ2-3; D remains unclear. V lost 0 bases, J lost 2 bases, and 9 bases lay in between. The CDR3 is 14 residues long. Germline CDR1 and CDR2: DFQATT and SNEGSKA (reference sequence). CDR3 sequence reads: CSARDTEVTDTQYF. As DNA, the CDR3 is TGCAGTGCTAGAGATACAGAGGTCACAGATACGCAGTATTTT.

The CDR3, as DNA: TGTGCCAGCAGCTCAGGACTAGCGAAGGGGCAAAACATTCAGTACTTC. It translates to CASSSGLAKGQNIQYF. The chain joins TRBV7-2 to TRBJ2-4, with 9 nucleotides matching TRBD2. Trimming took 4 bases from V and 5 from J; bases not matched to a gene: 9. Germline assignment: CDR1 SGHTA and CDR2 FQGNSA. The CDR3 consists of 16 residues.

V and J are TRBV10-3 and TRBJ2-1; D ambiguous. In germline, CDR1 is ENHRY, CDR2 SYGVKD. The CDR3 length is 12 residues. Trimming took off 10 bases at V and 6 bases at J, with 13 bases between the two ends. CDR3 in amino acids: CATKSEANEQFF. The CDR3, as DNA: TGTGCCACCAAAAGTGAGGCCAATGAGCAGTTCTTC.

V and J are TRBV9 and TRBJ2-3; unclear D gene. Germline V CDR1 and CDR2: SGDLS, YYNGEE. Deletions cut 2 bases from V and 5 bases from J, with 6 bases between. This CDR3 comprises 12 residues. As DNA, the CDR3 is TGTGCCAGCAGCGTGACGGAAGATACGCAGTATTTT. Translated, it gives CASSVTEDTQYF. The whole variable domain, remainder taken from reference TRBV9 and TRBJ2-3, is DSGVTQTPKHLITATGQRVTLRCSPRSGDLSVYWYQQSLDQGLQFLIQYYNGEERAKGNILERFSAQQFPDLHSELNLSSLELGDSALYFCASSVTEDTQYFGPGTRLTVL.

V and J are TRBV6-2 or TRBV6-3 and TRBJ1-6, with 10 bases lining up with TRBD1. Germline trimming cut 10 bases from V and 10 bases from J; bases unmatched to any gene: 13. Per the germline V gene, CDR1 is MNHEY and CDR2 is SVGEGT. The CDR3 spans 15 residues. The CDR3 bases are TGTGCCACCAAAGAATTGACAGGGGGCGACTCACCCCTCCACTTT. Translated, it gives CATKELTGGDSPLHF.

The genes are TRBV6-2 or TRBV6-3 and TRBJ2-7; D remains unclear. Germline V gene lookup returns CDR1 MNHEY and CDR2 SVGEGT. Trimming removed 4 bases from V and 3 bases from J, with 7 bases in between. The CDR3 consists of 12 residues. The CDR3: CASSSVFYEQYV. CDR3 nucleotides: TGTGCCAGCAGTTCCGTATTCTACGAGCAGTACGTC.

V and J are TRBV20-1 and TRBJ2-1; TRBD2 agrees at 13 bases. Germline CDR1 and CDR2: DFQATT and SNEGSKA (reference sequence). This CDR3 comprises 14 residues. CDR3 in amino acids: CSSTSGTSGTEQFF. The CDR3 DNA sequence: TGCAGCTCTACCTCCGGGACTAGCGGGACTGAGCAGTTCTTC.

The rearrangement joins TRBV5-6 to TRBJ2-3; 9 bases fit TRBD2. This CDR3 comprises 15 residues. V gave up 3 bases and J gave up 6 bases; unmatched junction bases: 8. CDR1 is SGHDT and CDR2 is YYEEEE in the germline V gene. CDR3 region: CASSSLAGAGDTQYF. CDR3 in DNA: TGTGCCAGCAGCTCTTTAGCGGGAGCAGGGGATACGCAGTATTTT.

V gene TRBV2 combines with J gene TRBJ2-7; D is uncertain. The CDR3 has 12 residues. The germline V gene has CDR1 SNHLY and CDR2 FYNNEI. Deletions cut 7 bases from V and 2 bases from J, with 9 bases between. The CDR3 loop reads CASTASTYEQYV. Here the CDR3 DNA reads TGTGCCAGCACAGCCAGTACCTACGAGCAGTACGTC.

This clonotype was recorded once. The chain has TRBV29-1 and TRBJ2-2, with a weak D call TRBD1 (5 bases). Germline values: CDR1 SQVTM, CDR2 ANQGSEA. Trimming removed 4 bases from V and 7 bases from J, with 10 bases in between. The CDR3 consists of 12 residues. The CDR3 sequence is CSVVKGDGELFF. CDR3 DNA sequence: TGCAGCGTTGTGAAAGGGGACGGGGAGCTGTTTTTT.

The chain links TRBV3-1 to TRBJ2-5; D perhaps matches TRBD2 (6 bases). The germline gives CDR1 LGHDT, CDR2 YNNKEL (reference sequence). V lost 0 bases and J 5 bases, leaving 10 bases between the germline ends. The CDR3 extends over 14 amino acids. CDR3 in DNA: TGTGCCAGCAGCCAAGAAGGAGGGCGGGAGACCCAGTACTTC. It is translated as CASSQEGGRETQYF.

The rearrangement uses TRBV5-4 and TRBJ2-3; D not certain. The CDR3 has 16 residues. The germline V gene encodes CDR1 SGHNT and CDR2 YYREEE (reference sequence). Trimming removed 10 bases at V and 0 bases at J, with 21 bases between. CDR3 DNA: TGTGCCGTACCCAGTTTCCCTGCCTCTAGCACAGATACGCAGTATTTT. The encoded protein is CAVPSFPASSTDTQYF.

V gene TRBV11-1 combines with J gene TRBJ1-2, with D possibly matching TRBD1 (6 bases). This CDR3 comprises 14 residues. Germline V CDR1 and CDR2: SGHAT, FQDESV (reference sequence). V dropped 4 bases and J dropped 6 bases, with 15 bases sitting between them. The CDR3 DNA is TGTGCCAGCAGCTCTGCCCGCAGGGGAAATGGCTACACCTTC. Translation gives CASSSARRGNGYTF.

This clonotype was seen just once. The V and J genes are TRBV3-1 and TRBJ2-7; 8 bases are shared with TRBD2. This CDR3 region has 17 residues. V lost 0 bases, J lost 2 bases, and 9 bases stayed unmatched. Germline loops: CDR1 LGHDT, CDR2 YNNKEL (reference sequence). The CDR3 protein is CASSQEVRAGETYEQYF. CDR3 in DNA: TGTGCCAGCAGCCAAGAAGTACGAGCGGGGGAAACCTACGAGCAGTACTTC.

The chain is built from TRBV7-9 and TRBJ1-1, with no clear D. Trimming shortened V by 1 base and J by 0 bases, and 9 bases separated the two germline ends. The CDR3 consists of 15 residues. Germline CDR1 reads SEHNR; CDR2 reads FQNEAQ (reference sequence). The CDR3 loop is CASSLGAGLNTEAFF. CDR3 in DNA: TGTGCCAGCAGCTTAGGTGCGGGCCTGAACACTGAAGCTTTCTTT.

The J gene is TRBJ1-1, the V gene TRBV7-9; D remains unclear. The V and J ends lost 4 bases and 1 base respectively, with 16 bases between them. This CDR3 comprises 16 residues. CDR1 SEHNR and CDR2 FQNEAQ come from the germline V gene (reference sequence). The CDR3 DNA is TGTGCCAGCAGCTCACCCATGCGGGTCGAGAACACTGAAGCTTTCTTT. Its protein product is CASSSPMRVENTEAFF.

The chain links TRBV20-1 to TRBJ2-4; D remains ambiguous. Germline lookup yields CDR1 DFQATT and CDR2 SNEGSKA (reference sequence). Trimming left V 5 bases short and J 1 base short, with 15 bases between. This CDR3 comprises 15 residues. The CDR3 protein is CSASHPNGAKNIQYF. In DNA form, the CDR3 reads TGCAGTGCTTCCCACCCTAATGGGGCCAAAAACATTCAGTACTTC.

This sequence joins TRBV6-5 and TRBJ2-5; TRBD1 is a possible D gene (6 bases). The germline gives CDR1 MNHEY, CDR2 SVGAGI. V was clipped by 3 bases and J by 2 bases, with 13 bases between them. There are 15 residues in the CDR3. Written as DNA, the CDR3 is TGTGCCAGCAGTTATTTTTTCAGGGGACAAGAGACCCAGTACTTC. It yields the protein CASSYFFRGQETQYF.

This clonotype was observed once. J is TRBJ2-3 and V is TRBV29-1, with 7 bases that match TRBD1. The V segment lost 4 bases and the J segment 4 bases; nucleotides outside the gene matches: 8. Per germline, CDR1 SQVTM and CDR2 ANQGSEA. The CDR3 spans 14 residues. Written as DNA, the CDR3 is TGCAGCGTTGTACGACAGGGTGTAGCAGATACGCAGTATTTT. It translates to CSVVRQGVADTQYF.

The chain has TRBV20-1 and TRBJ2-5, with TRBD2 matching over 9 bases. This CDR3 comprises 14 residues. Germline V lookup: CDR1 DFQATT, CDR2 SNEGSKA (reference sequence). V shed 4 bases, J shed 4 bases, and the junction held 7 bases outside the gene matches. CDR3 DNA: TGCAGTGCTAAACTCTGGACTAGCGTAGAGACCCAGTACTTC. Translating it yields CSAKLWTSVETQYF.

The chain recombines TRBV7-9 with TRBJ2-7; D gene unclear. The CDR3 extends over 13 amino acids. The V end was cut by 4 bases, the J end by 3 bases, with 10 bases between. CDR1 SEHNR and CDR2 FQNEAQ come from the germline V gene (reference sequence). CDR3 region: CASSWVGGYEQYV. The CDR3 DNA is TGTGCCAGCAGCTGGGTGGGCGGCTACGAGCAGTACGTC.

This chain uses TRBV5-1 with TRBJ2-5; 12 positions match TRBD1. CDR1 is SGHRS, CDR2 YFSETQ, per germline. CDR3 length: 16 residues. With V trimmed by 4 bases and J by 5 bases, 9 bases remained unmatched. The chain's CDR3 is CASSQTPGQGAETQYF. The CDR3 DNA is TGCGCCAGCAGCCAAACCCCGGGACAGGGGGCCGAGACCCAGTACTTC.

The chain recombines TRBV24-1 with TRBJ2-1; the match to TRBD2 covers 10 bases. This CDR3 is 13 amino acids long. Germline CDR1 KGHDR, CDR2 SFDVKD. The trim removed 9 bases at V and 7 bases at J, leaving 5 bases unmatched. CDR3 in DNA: TGTGCCACCCAGGGGACTAGCGAGAATGAGCAGTTCTTC. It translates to CATQGTSENEQFF.

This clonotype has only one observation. Here the CDR3 DNA reads TGTGCCAGCAACACCGATCTAGCGGCCCCCACAGATACGCAGTATTTT. Amino acids: CASNTDLAAPTDTQYF. This chain connects TRBV12-3 or TRBV12-4 to TRBJ2-3, with 7 bases fitting TRBD2. With V trimmed by 7 bases and J by 2 bases, 12 bases remained unmatched. The CDR3 is 16 residues long.